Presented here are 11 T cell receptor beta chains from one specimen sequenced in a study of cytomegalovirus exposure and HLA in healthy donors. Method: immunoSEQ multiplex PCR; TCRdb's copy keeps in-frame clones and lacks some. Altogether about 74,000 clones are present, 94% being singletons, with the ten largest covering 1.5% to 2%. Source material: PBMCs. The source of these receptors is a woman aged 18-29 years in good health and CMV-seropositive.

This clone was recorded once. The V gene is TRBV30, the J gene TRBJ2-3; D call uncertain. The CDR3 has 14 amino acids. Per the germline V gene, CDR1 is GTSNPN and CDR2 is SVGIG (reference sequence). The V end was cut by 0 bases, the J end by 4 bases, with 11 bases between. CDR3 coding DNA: TGTGCCTGGAGTGTATCCCTTCAGTCAGATACGCAGTATTTT. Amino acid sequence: CAWSVSLQSDTQYF.

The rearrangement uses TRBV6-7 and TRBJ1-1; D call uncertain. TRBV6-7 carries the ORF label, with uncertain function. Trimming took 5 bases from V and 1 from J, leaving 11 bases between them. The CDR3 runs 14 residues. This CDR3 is CASSSAPRNTEAFF. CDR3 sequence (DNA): TGTGCCAGCAGTAGCGCCCCAAGGAACACTGAAGCTTTCTTT.

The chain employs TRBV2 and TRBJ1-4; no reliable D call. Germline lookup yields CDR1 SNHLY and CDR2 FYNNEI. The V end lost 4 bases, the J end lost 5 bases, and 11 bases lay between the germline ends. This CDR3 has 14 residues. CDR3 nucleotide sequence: TGTGCCAGCAGTGGCGTTGGGCCGAATGAAAAACTGTTTTTT. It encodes CASSGVGPNEKLFF.

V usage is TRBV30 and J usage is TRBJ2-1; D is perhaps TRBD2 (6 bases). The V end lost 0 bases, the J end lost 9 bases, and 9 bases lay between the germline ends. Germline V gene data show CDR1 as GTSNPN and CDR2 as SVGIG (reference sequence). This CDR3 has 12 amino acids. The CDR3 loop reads CAWSVSGSEQFF. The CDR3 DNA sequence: TGTGCCTGGAGTGTATCCGGGAGTGAGCAGTTCTTC.

The CDR3 region is CSVGTSGSGGNEQFF. CDR3 nucleotides: TGCAGCGTCGGGACTAGCGGGAGTGGGGGCAATGAGCAGTTCTTC. The chain employs TRBV29-1 and TRBJ2-1, with 14 bases identical to TRBD2. Germline V gives CDR1 SQVTM, CDR2 ANQGSEA. Trimming cost V 6 bases and J 6 bases; bases outside gene matches: 7. This CDR3 spans 15 amino acids.

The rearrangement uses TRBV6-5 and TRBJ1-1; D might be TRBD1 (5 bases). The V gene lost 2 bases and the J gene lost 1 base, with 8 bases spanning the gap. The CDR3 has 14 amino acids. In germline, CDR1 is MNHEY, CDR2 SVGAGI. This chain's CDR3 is CASSYGGTNTEAFF. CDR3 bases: TGTGCCAGCAGTTACGGGGGGACGAACACTGAAGCTTTCTTT.

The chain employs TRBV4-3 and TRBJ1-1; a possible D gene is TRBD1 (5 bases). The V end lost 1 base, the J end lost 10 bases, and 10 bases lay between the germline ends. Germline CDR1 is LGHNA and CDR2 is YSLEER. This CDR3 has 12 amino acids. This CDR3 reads CASSQVGTLAFF. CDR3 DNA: TGCGCCAGCAGCCAAGTGGGGACTCTAGCTTTCTTT.

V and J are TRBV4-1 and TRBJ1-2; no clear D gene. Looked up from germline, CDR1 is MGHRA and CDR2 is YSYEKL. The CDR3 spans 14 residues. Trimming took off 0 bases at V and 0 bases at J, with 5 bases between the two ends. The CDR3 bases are TGCGCCAGCAGCCAAGAACAAGCTAACTATGGCTACACCTTC. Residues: CASSQEQANYGYTF.

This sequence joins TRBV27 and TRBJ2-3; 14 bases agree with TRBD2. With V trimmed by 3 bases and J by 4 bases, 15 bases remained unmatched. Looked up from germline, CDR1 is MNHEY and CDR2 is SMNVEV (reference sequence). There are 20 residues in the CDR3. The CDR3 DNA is TGTGCCAGCAGTTTCATCCCCCCGGGACTAGCGGGAGTAGGCGCAGATACGCAGTATTTT. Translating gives CASSFIPPGLAGVGADTQYF.

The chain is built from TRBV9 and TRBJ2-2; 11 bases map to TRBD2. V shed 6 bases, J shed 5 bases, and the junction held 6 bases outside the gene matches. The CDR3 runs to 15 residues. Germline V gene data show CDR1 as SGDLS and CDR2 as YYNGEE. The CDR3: CASTLTSGVTGELFF. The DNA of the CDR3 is TGTGCCAGCACCCTGACTAGCGGGGTAACCGGGGAGCTGTTTTTT.

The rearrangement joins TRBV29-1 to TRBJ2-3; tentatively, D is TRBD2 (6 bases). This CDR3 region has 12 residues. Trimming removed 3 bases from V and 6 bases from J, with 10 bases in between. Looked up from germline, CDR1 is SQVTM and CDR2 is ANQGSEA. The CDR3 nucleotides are TGCAGCGTTGAGTCCGGGAGTGATACGCAGTATTTT. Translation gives CSVESGSDTQYF.